Shown below are 16 T cell receptor beta chains from a single sample sequenced in a study of Ad26.COV2.S vaccination and SARS-CoV-2 variants. The data were produced by immunoSEQ multiplex PCR, yet TCRdb's version contains in-frame clones alone and is incomplete. Here the sample spans some 340,000 clones, 85% to 90% being singletons. Treatment in this sample: some 20 received Ad26.COV2.S at low or high dose, single or two shots; about five received placebo; per-sample allocation not given. Specimens were obtained on day 63 following the first vaccine or placebo injection. This sample comprised peripheral blood, obtained in a trial of Ad26.COV2.S vaccine versus placebo. The receptors were sampled from a person aged 18 to 65 who received the Ad26.COV2.S COVID-19 vaccine or a placebo.

The chain links TRBV4-2 to TRBJ2-2; 8 bases map to TRBD1. CDR3 size: 15 residues. Germline V gives CDR1 LGHNA, CDR2 YNFKEQ. The V and J ends lost 3 bases and 5 bases, in that order; junction bases with no gene match: 5. This CDR3 reads CASSQVGQGTGELFF. As DNA, the CDR3 is TGTGCCAGCAGCCAGGTTGGACAGGGAACCGGGGAGCTGTTTTTT.

The chain links TRBV19 to TRBJ1-2; TRBD1 matches at 12 bases. V lost 5 bases and J lost 4; bases outside the gene matches: 11. CDR3 size: 17 residues. Per germline, CDR1 LNHDA and CDR2 SQIVND (reference sequence). CDR3 residues: CASSPGTGGTVSYGYTF. The CDR3 DNA reads as TGTGCCAGTAGTCCCGGGACAGGGGGCACCGTAAGCTATGGCTACACCTTC.

CDR3: CASSQIGSGGPREQFF. The CDR3 nucleotides are TGTGCCAGCAGCCAAATAGGAAGCGGGGGGCCGAGGGAGCAGTTCTTC. The rearrangement uses TRBV3-1 (or the pseudogene TRBV3-2) and TRBJ2-1; 9 bases are a match to TRBD2. CDR1 and CDR2 (germline): LGHDT, YNNKEL (reference sequence). The CDR3 length is 16 residues. V was pared by 2 bases and J by 10 bases, with 12 bases of the junction left unmatched.

The rearrangement links TRBV30 to TRBJ2-5; maybe TRBD2 (6 bases). Germline V gives CDR1 GTSNPN, CDR2 SVGIG (reference sequence). The CDR3 consists of 14 residues. V was pared by 5 bases and J by 1 base, with 14 bases between. CDR3 in DNA: TGTGCCTGGGAGGCGGCGGGGCTCCAAGAGACCCAGTACTTC. It specifies CAWEAAGLQETQYF.

The CDR3 reads CASKVATNEKLFF. The CDR3 nucleotides read TGTGCCAGCAAGGTCGCAACTAATGAAAAACTGTTTTTT. The V gene is TRBV25-1, the J gene TRBJ1-4; no clear D. Germline values: CDR1 MGHDK, CDR2 SYGVNS. CDR3 length: 13 amino acids. V dropped 7 bases and J dropped 0 bases, with 6 bases sitting between them.

V and J are TRBV5-4 and TRBJ2-5; 8 bases map to TRBD1. Germline V gene data show CDR1 as SGHNT and CDR2 as YYREEE (reference sequence). Trimming removed 4 bases from V and 1 base from J; junction bases left unmatched: 6. CDR3 length equals 15 residues. As DNA, the CDR3 is TGTGCCAGCAGCCCCCGGACAGGGCTCCAAGAGACCCAGTACTTC. Protein: CASSPRTGLQETQYF.

The rearrangement joins TRBV9 to TRBJ1-2; D gene unclear. The germline V and J ends were trimmed by 4 bases and 1 base, with 8 bases remaining between them. The CDR3 length is 13 residues. Germline V gene sequence: CDR1 SGDLS, CDR2 YYNGEE. Here the CDR3 DNA reads TGTGCCAGCAGCCCCGATTATAACTATGGCTACACCTTC. Its protein product is CASSPDYNYGYTF.

The chain employs TRBV5-1 and TRBJ1-1; a possible D gene is TRBD1 (5 bases). The CDR3 length is 15 residues. Deletions cut 6 bases from V and 1 base from J, with 16 bases between. Germline V gene data show CDR1 as SGHRS and CDR2 as YFSETQ. CDR3 DNA sequence: TGCGCCAGCACTCTGACCGGGACCAAGAACACTGAAGCTTTCTTT. It is translated as CASTLTGTKNTEAFF.

The V gene is TRBV6-5, the J gene TRBJ1-5; D gene ambiguous. The CDR3 has 12 residues. Germline-derived CDR1 and CDR2 are MNHEY and SVGAGI. V was trimmed by 8 bases and J by 2 bases, leaving 7 bases between them. This chain's CDR3 is CASGFGNQPQHF. For the CDR3, the DNA is TGTGCCAGCGGGTTTGGCAATCAGCCCCAGCATTTT.

This clone was detected a few times. J is TRBJ2-7 and V is TRBV18; 9 nucleotides line up with TRBD1. There are 16 residues in the CDR3. V lost 5 bases, J lost 13 bases, and 21 bases stayed unmatched. CDR1 is KGHSH, CDR2 LQKENI, per germline. This CDR3 is CASSSLGQGAMSLKYF. In DNA, the CDR3 is TGTGCCAGCTCATCCCTGGGACAGGGTGCGATGTCACTAAAATACTTC.

The chain combines TRBV24-1 with TRBJ2-1, with D unclear. Trimming took 3 bases from V and 0 from J, leaving 11 bases between them. The CDR3 runs to 16 residues. Germline CDR1 KGHDR, CDR2 SFDVKD. The CDR3 here is CATSDSKPRSYNEQFF. In DNA form, the CDR3 reads TGTGCCACCAGTGATAGTAAGCCCCGCTCCTACAATGAGCAGTTCTTC.

The chain combines TRBV30 with TRBJ1-2, with TRBD1 matching 7 bases. CDR3 length: 13 residues. Germline trimming cut 0 bases from V and 6 bases from J; bases unmatched to any gene: 4. From germline, CDR1 is GTSNPN and CDR2 SVGIG (reference sequence). The DNA of the CDR3 is TGTGCCTGGAGTGTAGGACAGGCGGATGGCTACACCTTC. This gives the protein CAWSVGQADGYTF.

The chain recombines TRBV6-5 with TRBJ1-1; D not certain. The CDR3 extends over 15 amino acids. V gave up 2 bases and J gave up 1 base, with 11 bases separating them. Germline V gene data show CDR1 as MNHEY and CDR2 as SVGAGI. The CDR3 sequence: CASSYGWQRNTEAFF. Here the CDR3 DNA reads TGTGCCAGCAGTTACGGTTGGCAGAGGAACACTGAAGCTTTCTTT.

As concerns this clone: The identical CDR3 is also encoded by other nucleotide sequences in the sample. This rearrangement joins TRBV18 to TRBJ2-5; D not resolved. The CDR3 spans 12 residues. Germline-derived CDR1 and CDR2 are KGHSH and LQKENI. With 2 bases removed from V and 3 bases from J, the gap between germline ends came to 4 bases. In nucleotides, the CDR3 is TGTGCCAGCTCACCAGGCAAAGAGACCCAGTACTTC. Amino acid sequence: CASSPGKETQYF. The entire variable domain, with the rest obtained from reference TRBV18 and TRBJ2-5, is as follows: NAGVMQNPRHLVRRRGQEARLRCSPMKGHSHVYWYRQLPEEGLKFMVYLQKENIIDESGMPKERFSAEFPKEGPSILRIQQVVRGDSAAYFCASSPGKETQYFGPGTRLLVL.

The sample holds a few counts of this clone. The CDR3 region has the DNA TGTGCCAGCAAGCCGGGACCTACCACAGATACGCAGTATTTT. This encodes CASKPGPTTDTQYF. V gene TRBV5-4 combines with J gene TRBJ2-3; D may match TRBD1 or TRBD2 (5 bases each). Trimming left V 6 bases short and J 2 bases short, with 13 bases between. The length of the CDR3 is 14 residues. Germline V gene sequence: CDR1 SGHNT, CDR2 YYREEE (reference sequence).

This clone was counted a single time. The chain has TRBV28 and TRBJ1-6; D is unclear. Trimming shortened V by 6 bases and J by 0 bases, and 12 bases separated the two germline ends. CDR1 and CDR2 from the germline V gene are MDHEN and SYDVKM. The CDR3 has 16 amino acids. This CDR3 is CASSPGVASYNSPLHF. CDR3 sequence (DNA): TGTGCCAGCAGCCCGGGCGTTGCCTCCTATAATTCACCCCTCCACTTT.